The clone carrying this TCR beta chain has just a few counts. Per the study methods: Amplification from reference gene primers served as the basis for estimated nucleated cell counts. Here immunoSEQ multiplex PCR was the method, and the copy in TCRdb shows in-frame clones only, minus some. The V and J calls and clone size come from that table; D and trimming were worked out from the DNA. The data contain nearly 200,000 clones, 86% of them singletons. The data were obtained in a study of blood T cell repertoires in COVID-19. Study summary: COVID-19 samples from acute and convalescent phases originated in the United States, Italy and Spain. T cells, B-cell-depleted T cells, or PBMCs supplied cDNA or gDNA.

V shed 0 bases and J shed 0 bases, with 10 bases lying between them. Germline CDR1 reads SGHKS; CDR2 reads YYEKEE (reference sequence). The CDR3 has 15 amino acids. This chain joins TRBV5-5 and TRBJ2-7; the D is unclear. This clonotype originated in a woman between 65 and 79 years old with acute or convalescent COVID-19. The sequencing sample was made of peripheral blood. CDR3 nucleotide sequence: TGTGCCAGCAGCTTGGCAGGCCAGCTCTCCTACGAGCAGTACTTC. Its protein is CASSLAGQLSYEQYF.